One sample yielded the 32 T cell receptor beta chains listed below, sequenced in a study of blood T cell repertoires in COVID-19. The data were produced by immunoSEQ multiplex PCR, yet TCRdb's version contains in-frame clones alone and is incomplete. The sample consists of roughly 160,000 clones, 70% to 90% of them appearing once. The sequencing sample was made of peripheral blood. The receptor source for this set is a woman aged 45-65 years with COVID-19, enrolled during active disease.

The V gene is TRBV4-3, the J gene TRBJ2-1; 8 bases align to TRBD2. V dropped 0 bases and J dropped 5; count of bases not matched to a gene: 6. The CDR3 totals 16 residues. Germline V CDR1 and CDR2: LGHNA, YSLEER. The CDR3 coding sequence is TGCGCCAGCAGCCAAGAACTAGCGGCGACCAACAATGAGCAGTTCTTC. This encodes CASSQELAATNNEQFF.

As DNA, the CDR3 is TGTGCCAGCAGCCGGGACACGCGCCCTGAAGCTTTCTTT. Translating it yields CASSRDTRPEAFF. V and J are TRBV5-6 and TRBJ1-1; TRBD1 might be the D (6 bases). The CDR3 contains 13 residues. The V gene lost 4 bases and the J gene lost 6 bases, with 13 bases spanning the gap. Germline CDR1 reads SGHDT; CDR2 reads YYEEEE. Full variable domain (missing parts from reference TRBV5-6 and TRBJ1-1): DAGVTQSPTHLIKTRGQQVTLRCSPKSGHDTVSWYQQALGQGPQFIFQYYEEEERQRGNFPDRFSGHQFPNYSSELNVNALLLGDSALYLCASSRDTRPEAFFGQGTRLTVV.

The chain couples TRBV2 to TRBJ2-5, with 7 bases aligning to TRBD2. CDR3 length equals 12 residues. V shed 6 bases and J 5 bases; nucleotides not matched to a gene: 3. In germline, CDR1 is SNHLY, CDR2 FYNNEI. For the CDR3, the DNA is TGTGCCAGCAGGGGAGGGTGGGAGACCCAGTACTTC. Translated: CASRGGWETQYF.

The V call is TRBV4-2, the J call TRBJ1-3; D is possibly TRBD1 (6 bases). The CDR3 runs to 16 residues. Trimming cost V 6 bases and J 0 bases, with 15 bases left between them. Germline loops: CDR1 LGHNA, CDR2 YNFKEQ. The CDR3 here is CASSRNGQSSGNTIYF. The CDR3 nucleotides read TGTGCCAGCAGTAGGAACGGACAGAGCTCTGGAAACACCATATATTTT.

This chain joins TRBV5-1 and TRBJ2-2, with D possibly being TRBD2 (6 bases). With 3 bases removed from V and 0 bases from J, the gap between germline ends came to 6 bases. The CDR3 has 14 residues. Germline V CDR1 and CDR2: SGHRS, YFSETQ. CDR3 in DNA: TGCGCCAGCAGCTCTAGCGCGAACACCGGGGAGCTGTTTTTT. Translating it yields CASSSSANTGELFF.

This CDR3 reads CASSQFLMGQTNTEAFF. DNA of the CDR3: TGTGCCAGCAGCCAGTTTTTGATGGGACAGACGAACACTGAAGCTTTCTTT. The V call is TRBV4-2, the J call TRBJ1-1, with 7 bases that match TRBD1. Germline V CDR1 and CDR2: LGHNA, YNFKEQ. V lost 3 bases to trimming and J lost 1 base; unmatched junction nucleotides: 11. This CDR3 spans 17 amino acids.

The chain carries TRBV27 and TRBJ1-2; 11 bases are a match to TRBD1. Germline V lookup: CDR1 MNHEY, CDR2 SMNVEV (reference sequence). CDR3 length: 14 amino acids. The V and J ends lost 8 bases and 2 bases, in that order; junction bases with no gene match: 4. CDR3 DNA: TGTGCCAGCGGGGGGACAGGGGGGAACTATGGCTACACCTTC. This sequence encodes CASGGTGGNYGYTF.

This chain links TRBV4-3 with TRBJ2-2; D remains ambiguous. The CDR3 is 14 residues long. V lost 3 bases to trimming and J lost 2 bases, with 7 bases between them. Germline V gene sequence: CDR1 LGHNA, CDR2 YSLEER. The CDR3 bases are TGCGCCAGCAGCCATAGCCGCAACACCGGGGAGCTGTTTTTT. Translated: CASSHSRNTGELFF.

The genes are TRBV5-6 and TRBJ2-5; weak D call: TRBD1 (5 bases). The CDR3 has 13 residues. The V and J ends lost 0 bases and 6 bases respectively, with 9 bases between them. CDR1 is SGHDT, CDR2 YYEEEE, per germline. CDR3 bases: TGTGCCAGCAGCTTGGGCAGGGATCAGACCCAGTACTTC. Translating it yields CASSLGRDQTQYF.

The genes are TRBV2 and TRBJ1-1; TRBD1 aligns across 7 bases. Trimming took 2 bases from V and 0 from J; bases not matched to a gene: 9. The CDR3 spans 17 residues. Germline values: CDR1 SNHLY, CDR2 FYNNEI. In DNA form, the CDR3 reads TGTGCCAGCAGTGAAAACCGACAGGGAGGTATGAACACTGAAGCTTTCTTT. Amino acids: CASSENRQGGMNTEAFF.

V and J are TRBV10-1 and TRBJ1-1; 7 bases are shared with TRBD1. J lost 1 base, V lost 4 bases, and 3 bases had no gene match. This CDR3 spans 14 amino acids. Germline V CDR1 and CDR2: WNHNN, SYGVQD (reference sequence). Here the CDR3 reads CASSAGTENTEAFF. DNA of the CDR3: TGCGCCAGCAGTGCGGGGACAGAGAACACTGAAGCTTTCTTT.

The J gene is TRBJ1-1, the V gene TRBV3-1 (or the pseudogene TRBV3-2), with unresolved D. The CDR3 extends over 13 amino acids. The germline V gene encodes CDR1 LGHDT and CDR2 YNNKEL (reference sequence). Deletions cut 1 base from V and 0 bases from J, with 3 bases between. The CDR3 DNA reads TGTGCCAGCAGCCAAGCTGTGAACACTGAAGCTTTCTTT. It yields the protein CASSQAVNTEAFF.

In this sample, this clone turned up a few times. The chain employs TRBV4-2 and TRBJ2-7; 8 bases line up with TRBD2. V dropped 4 bases and J dropped 2; count of bases not matched to a gene: 7. Per germline, CDR1 LGHNA and CDR2 YNFKEQ. This CDR3 is built from 15 residues. CDR3 sequence (DNA): TGTGCCAGCAGCCGTTGGGGGACTAGTGCCTACGAGCAGTACTTC. This translates into CASSRWGTSAYEQYF.

V gene TRBV11-2 combines with J gene TRBJ1-2; TRBD1 is a possible D gene (5 bases). The CDR3 has 17 amino acids. V lost 6 bases and J lost 4, with 24 bases in between. Germline CDR1 reads SGHAT; CDR2 reads FQNNGV. The CDR3 DNA reads as TGTGCCAGCAGTAACGGGGGACTGGAGGGAACACCCTATGGCTACACCTTC. Translation: CASSNGGLEGTPYGYTF.

V usage is TRBV3-1 (or the pseudogene TRBV3-2) and J usage is TRBJ2-1; tentatively, D is TRBD1 (5 bases). The germline CDR1 and CDR2 sequences are LGHDT and YNNKEL (reference sequence). The CDR3 consists of 13 residues. V dropped 9 bases and J dropped 0 bases, with 9 bases sitting between them. The CDR3: CASRTGSYNEQFF. The CDR3 nucleotides read TGTGCCAGTCGAACAGGCTCCTACAATGAGCAGTTCTTC.

The V and J genes are TRBV2 and TRBJ1-4; 7 bases map to TRBD1. Per germline, CDR1 SNHLY and CDR2 FYNNEI. Trimming took 6 bases from V and 8 from J; bases not matched to a gene: 6. The CDR3 runs to 13 residues. The CDR3 here is CASRDREGEKLFF. CDR3 bases: TGTGCCAGCAGAGACAGGGAAGGGGAAAAACTGTTTTTT.

The genes are TRBV18 and TRBJ1-2, with D possibly TRBD1 on 5 matching bases. This CDR3 has 13 amino acids. Deletions cut 2 bases from V and 7 bases from J, with 11 bases between. Germline assignment: CDR1 KGHSH and CDR2 LQKENI. The CDR3 DNA sequence: TGTGCCAGCTCACCAGACAGCGAGACTGGCTACACCTTC. Protein: CASSPDSETGYTF. The whole variable domain, filled in from reference TRBV18 and TRBJ1-2, reads NAGVMQNPRHLVRRRGQEARLRCSPMKGHSHVYWYRQLPEEGLKFMVYLQKENIIDESGMPKERFSAEFPKEGPSILRIQQVVRGDSAAYFCASSPDSETGYTFGSGTRLTVV.

CDR3 sequence (DNA): TGTGCCAGCACCATTCGGGGGGGCTATGGCTACACCTTC. This gives the protein CASTIRGGYGYTF. The chain couples TRBV12-3 or TRBV12-4 to TRBJ1-2; maybe TRBD1 (5 bases). V was cut by 7 bases and J by 4 bases, with 13 bases left in between. This CDR3 contains 13 residues.

This sequence joins TRBV3-1 (or the pseudogene TRBV3-2) and TRBJ2-1, with 8 bases matching TRBD2. Germline V CDR1 and CDR2: LGHDT, YNNKEL (reference sequence). CDR3 length: 16 amino acids. With 1 base clipped from V and 8 bases from J, the junction kept 10 bases outside the gene matches. The CDR3 DNA is TGTGCCAGCAGCCAAGCGACGGGGGGGCCCGTGTATGAGCAGTTCTTC. Its translation is CASSQATGGPVYEQFF.

The chain employs TRBV3-1 (or the pseudogene TRBV3-2) and TRBJ1-2; TRBD1 agrees at 8 bases. Losses at the gene ends were 6 bases for V and 7 bases for J; bases not matched to a gene: 10. This CDR3 has 14 residues. CDR1 and CDR2 from the germline V gene are LGHDT and YNNKEL (reference sequence). CDR3 protein: CASSPGGGRAGYTF. The CDR3 nucleotides read TGTGCCAGCAGTCCAGGGGGCGGGAGGGCTGGCTACACCTTC.

The chain employs TRBV19 and TRBJ1-5; maybe TRBD1 (5 bases). The V gene lost 6 bases and the J gene lost 2 bases, with 8 bases spanning the gap. The germline CDR1 and CDR2 sequences are LNHDA and SQIVND (reference sequence). This CDR3 region has 13 residues. The CDR3 region is CASSQGGNQPQHF. CDR3 DNA: TGTGCCAGTAGCCAGGGCGGCAATCAGCCCCAGCATTTT.

This clone came up a few times. The V and J genes are TRBV7-6 and TRBJ2-2; a weak D match, TRBD1 (6 bases). The CDR3 is made up of 16 amino acids. Trimming removed 5 bases from V and 3 bases from J, with 16 bases in between. Germline CDR1 and CDR2: SGHVS and FNYEAQ. CDR3 region: CASSIRTARDTGELFF. CDR3 nucleotide sequence: TGTGCCAGCAGCATCCGGACAGCCCGGGACACCGGGGAGCTGTTTTTT. The full variable domain, its missing parts supplied by reference TRBV7-6 and TRBJ2-2, is GAGVSQSPRYKVTKRGQDVALRCDPISGHVSLYWYRQALGQGPEFLTYFNYEAQQDKSGLPNDRFSAERPEGSISTLTIQRTEQRDSAMYRCASSIRTARDTGELFFGEGSRLTVL.

The genes are TRBV18 and TRBJ2-1, with D possibly TRBD1 on 5 matching bases. Deletions cut 1 base from V and 5 bases from J, with 9 bases between. The germline CDR1 and CDR2 sequences are KGHSH and LQKENI. This CDR3 has 14 amino acids. Here the CDR3 DNA reads TGTGCCAGCTCACCACAGGGGTGGGACAATGAGCAGTTCTTC. This codes for CASSPQGWDNEQFF.

J is TRBJ2-5 and V is TRBV19; 9 nucleotides match TRBD2. The CDR3 runs 15 residues. The V gene's germline CDR1 is LNHDA and CDR2 SQIVND (reference sequence). The trim removed 7 bases at V and 1 base at J, leaving 7 bases unmatched. The DNA for the CDR3 is TGTGCCAGTACGGGCGGGGGGGCCGGCCAAGAGACCCAGTACTTC. Protein product: CASTGGGAGQETQYF.

V usage is TRBV30 and J usage is TRBJ1-3; no firm D call. Germline CDR1 GTSNPN, CDR2 SVGIG (reference sequence). This CDR3 region has 12 residues. With 2 bases removed from V and 7 bases from J, the gap between germline ends came to 9 bases. Written as DNA, the CDR3 is TGTGCCTGGAGTAGCGCGGGGAACACCATATATTTT. This encodes CAWSSAGNTIYF.

CDR3 sequence reads: CASRTGQPGYEQYF. DNA of the CDR3: TGTGCCAGCAGAACCGGGCAGCCGGGGTACGAGCAGTACTTC. The chain links TRBV28 to TRBJ2-7; a possible D gene is TRBD2 (5 bases). Trimming left V 6 bases short and J 4 bases short, with 16 bases between. Germline CDR1 is MDHEN and CDR2 is SYDVKM. The CDR3 runs 14 residues.

The chain combines TRBV5-1 with TRBJ2-1; 12 bases are a match to TRBD2. The germline CDR1 and CDR2 sequences are SGHRS and YFSETQ. The V and J ends lost 2 bases and 5 bases, in that order; junction bases with no gene match: 5. This CDR3 has 16 residues. The chain's CDR3 is CASSFKRTSGDNEQFF. The CDR3 nucleotides read TGCGCCAGCAGCTTTAAGAGGACTAGCGGGGACAATGAGCAGTTCTTC.

As to this clone: The identical CDR3 is also encoded by other nucleotide sequences in the sample. The chain has TRBV20-1 and TRBJ1-1, with D possibly matching TRBD1 (6 bases). There are 11 residues in the CDR3. The germline V gene encodes CDR1 DFQATT and CDR2 SNEGSKA (reference sequence). The ends were cut back, 6 bases at V and 8 bases at J, with 13 bases in the middle. CDR3 sequence: CSASPGTEAFF. CDR3 sequence (DNA): TGCAGTGCGAGCCCCGGGACAGAAGCTTTCTTT.

The rearrangement uses TRBV10-1 and TRBJ1-5; D is ambiguous. This CDR3 contains 16 residues. CDR1 and CDR2 from the germline V gene are WNHNN and SYGVQD (reference sequence). The V end was cut by 5 bases, the J end by 4 bases, with 18 bases between. CDR3 protein: CASSLGIMGGNQPQHF. The CDR3 DNA sequence: TGCGCCAGCAGTTTGGGCATAATGGGAGGTAATCAGCCCCAGCATTTT.

The chain joins TRBV27 to TRBJ2-7, with D possibly matching TRBD1 (5 bases). The germline V gene has CDR1 MNHEY and CDR2 SMNVEV (reference sequence). CDR3 length equals 15 residues. Trimming removed 5 bases at V and 0 bases at J, with 14 bases between. Written as DNA, the CDR3 is TGTGCCAGCAGTCCGAGGACAATTCTCTCCTACGAGCAGTACTTC. This encodes CASSPRTILSYEQYF.

The rearrangement links TRBV10-1 to TRBJ2-2; 14 positions match TRBD2. J was trimmed by 4 bases and V by 1 base; bases with no gene match: 2. The CDR3 is 17 amino acids. Germline CDR1 reads WNHNN; CDR2 reads SYGVQD (reference sequence). The CDR3: CASSEWGTSGGTGELFF. The CDR3 DNA is TGCGCCAGCAGTGAGTGGGGGACTAGCGGGGGCACCGGGGAGCTGTTTTTT.

CDR3 DNA sequence: TGTGCCAGCAGCGATGGGGACTACCGATCCATCTCCTACAATGAGCAGTTCTTC. This gives the protein CASSDGDYRSISYNEQFF. The J gene is TRBJ2-1, the V gene TRBV9; 7 bases fit TRBD2. V lost 3 bases, J lost 0 bases, and 12 bases stayed unmatched. This CDR3 comprises 18 residues. Germline CDR1 SGDLS, CDR2 YYNGEE.